Below, 8 T cell receptor beta chains from the same sample are listed, as sequenced in a study of T cells in Graves' hyperthyroidism and ophthalmopathy. TCR beta CDR3 regions were amplified from RNA. Initially, a first-round RT-PCR of the TCR CDR3 employed the HTBI primer set. Via MiXCR, TCRdb re-called the multiplex PCR reads, giving one row per CDR3 protein. The sample lists 300,000 to 400,000 distinct CDR3 sequences; under 25% were seen once. Sample: blood. Receptors were obtained from a woman in her fifties or sixties with Graves' hyperthyroidism.

This clonotype has at least ten counts. CDR3 in amino acids: CSASWGGRSNTEAFF. DNA of the CDR3: TGCAGTGCTAGTTGGGGGGGCCGGTCGAACACTGAAGCTTTCTTT. The V and J genes are TRBV20-1 and TRBJ1-1; a possible D gene is TRBD1 (6 bases). With 3 bases removed from V and 1 base from J, the gap between germline ends came to 15 bases. From germline, CDR1 is DFQATT and CDR2 SNEGSKA (reference sequence). The CDR3 is 15 residues long.

This clonotype was picked up a small number of times. The chain uses TRBV27 and TRBJ2-5; D remains ambiguous. V lost 5 bases, J lost 5 bases, and 18 bases lay in between. Germline CDR1 and CDR2: MNHEY and SMNVEV (reference sequence). CDR3 length: 15 amino acids. DNA for the CDR3: TGTGCCAGCAGTCCTACCCCCCGGGTAGGGGAGACCCAGTACTTC. This codes for CASSPTPRVGETQYF.

This clonotype occurred many times. The rearrangement links TRBV5-1 to TRBJ1-1; D call uncertain. This CDR3 has 14 residues. Germline V gene lookup returns CDR1 SGHRS and CDR2 YFSETQ. Deletions cut 0 bases from V and 4 bases from J, with 10 bases between. CDR3 in DNA: TGCGCCAGCAGCTTGGGCAGCGTACCCACTGAAGCTTTCTTT. It yields the protein CASSLGSVPTEAFF.

This clonotype was detected only a few times. The chain is built from TRBV12-3 or TRBV12-4 and TRBJ2-1; D gene uncertain. There are 15 residues in the CDR3. V was clipped by 5 bases and J by 5 bases, with 16 bases between them. DNA of the CDR3: TGTGCCAGCAGTAAACATCCGAGACACAACAATGAGCAGTTCTTC. This translates into CASSKHPRHNNEQFF.

The table lists this clonotype with many counts. The chain uses TRBV7-3 and TRBJ1-2; D is unclear. This CDR3 contains 12 residues. V was pared by 3 bases and J by 10 bases, with 12 bases between. Germline V gene lookup returns CDR1 SGHTA and CDR2 FQGTGA. The CDR3 protein is CASSFGDIDYTF. As DNA, the CDR3 is TGTGCCAGCAGCTTTGGGGATATCGACTACACCTTC.

In this sample, this clonotype turned up many times. The CDR3 loop is CATSRDTGRDIAGYTF. As DNA, the CDR3 is TGTGCCACCAGCAGAGATACCGGGAGGGACATAGCCGGCTACACCTTC. This chain connects TRBV15 to TRBJ1-2, with a tentative D call TRBD1 (6 bases). The CDR3 covers 16 residues. Germline V gene sequence: CDR1 LNHNV, CDR2 YYDKDF (reference sequence). The V gene lost 0 bases and the J gene lost 8 bases, with 19 bases spanning the gap. The complete variable domain, with remaining parts taken from reference TRBV15 and TRBJ1-2, reads DAMVIQNPRYQVTQFGKPVTLSCSQTLNHNVMYWYQQKSSQAPKLLFHYYDKDFNNEADTPDNFQSRRPNTSFCFLDIRSPGLGDTAMYLCATSRDTGRDIAGYTFGSGTRLTVV.

The chain joins TRBV19 to TRBJ2-7; 8 positions agree with TRBD1. Trimming cost V 3 bases and J 3 bases; bases outside gene matches: 10. This CDR3 contains 16 residues. Germline-derived CDR1 and CDR2 are LNHDA and SQIVND (reference sequence). This chain's CDR3 is CASSILTGAKIYEQYF. The CDR3 bases are TGTGCCAGTAGTATCCTGACAGGGGCGAAAATCTACGAGCAGTACTTC. Combining the CDR3 with reference TRBV19 and TRBJ2-7 gives the whole variable domain DGGITQSPKYLFRKEGQNVTLSCEQNLNHDAMYWYRQDPGQGLRLIYYSQIVNDFQKGDIAEGYSVSREKKESFPLTVTSAQKNPTAFYLCASSILTGAKIYEQYFGPGTRLTVT.

The table lists this clonotype with a few counts. The V and J genes are TRBV7-9 and TRBJ2-7; TRBD1 matches at 9 bases. The CDR3 runs to 14 residues. V lost 5 bases, J lost 4 bases, and 6 bases stayed unmatched. The germline gives CDR1 SEHNR, CDR2 FQNEAQ (reference sequence). CDR3 DNA: TGTGCCAGCAGCCCCGGTGACAGGGGGTACGAGCAGTACTTC. Translated: CASSPGDRGYEQYF.